The present entry profiles one T cell receptor beta chain with its context. The antigen is unknown. Trimming removed 0 bases from V and 3 bases from J; junction bases left unmatched: 3. The germline CDR1 and CDR2 sequences are SEHNR and FQNEAQ (reference sequence). The CDR3 is made up of 15 amino acids. Noted time point: before natalizumab initiation. Using immunoSEQ multiplex PCR, the repertoire was profiled, and TCRdb retains in-frame clones only, with some absent. The sample shows tens of thousands of clones, roughly 92% of them seen only once. This entry is derived from a study of multiple sclerosis patients with progressive multifocal leukoencephalopathy. Study summary: Longitudinal control samples came from natalizumab-treated multiple sclerosis patients without PML.

Study findings and constraints: Expanded clones at PML onset predated and persisted through natalizumab therapy.

This receptor was identified in a man aged 30 to 39 with multiple sclerosis. Sequencing was carried out using PBMCs. The chain employs TRBV7-9 and TRBJ2-3, with 7 bases identical to TRBD2. The CDR3 DNA reads as TGTGCCAGCAGCTTAGCGGGAGGGCCTACAGATACGCAGTATTTT. Translating gives CASSLAGGPTDTQYF.